These 4 T cell receptor beta chains came from one sample sequenced in a study of blood T cell repertoires in COVID-19. Sequenced by immunoSEQ multiplex PCR; TCRdb stores in-frame clones only, minus some. The table lists 150,000 to 200,000 clones, about nine tenths of them singletons, with 0.65% to 0.95% in the top ten. The sample comprised peripheral blood. The receptors shown here come from a woman in her 70s with acute or convalescent COVID-19.

The chain uses TRBV2 and TRBJ1-6; 9 nucleotides match TRBD1. V dropped 11 bases and J dropped 5; count of bases not matched to a gene: 10. This CDR3 has 15 amino acids. CDR1 is SNHLY and CDR2 is FYNNEI in the germline V gene. CDR3 amino acids: CAVRTGAGDNSPLHF. The CDR3 DNA sequence: TGTGCCGTACGGACAGGGGCCGGGGATAATTCACCCCTCCACTTT.

CDR3 coding DNA: TGTGCCAGCAGCCTCCCCCGCACTGAAGCTTTCTTT. This codes for CASSLPRTEAFF. The chain employs TRBV7-9 and TRBJ1-1; no definite D call. V lost 5 bases and J lost 4, with 8 bases in between. Germline values: CDR1 SEHNR, CDR2 FQNEAQ (reference sequence). The CDR3 runs 12 residues. The full variable domain, in which reference TRBV7-9 and TRBJ1-1 provide the parts outside the CDR3, is DTGVSQNPRHKITKRGQNVTFRCDPISEHNRLYWYRQTLGQGPEFLTYFQNEAQLEKSRLLSDRFSAERPKGSFSTLEIQRTEQGDSAMYLCASSLPRTEAFFGQGTRLTVV.

The genes are TRBV27 and TRBJ1-5; D gene unclear. The CDR3 has 13 amino acids. Per the germline V gene, CDR1 is MNHEY and CDR2 is SMNVEV (reference sequence). The germline V and J ends were trimmed by 5 bases and 5 bases, with 10 bases remaining between them. DNA for the CDR3: TGTGCCAGCAGTCTCACGGGATATCAGCCCCAGCATTTT. Translating it yields CASSLTGYQPQHF.

The chain carries TRBV18 and TRBJ1-2; 8 bases map to TRBD1. Germline trimming cut 3 bases from V and 5 bases from J; bases unmatched to any gene: 11. CDR1 is KGHSH, CDR2 LQKENI, per germline. This CDR3 region has 16 residues. In DNA form, the CDR3 reads TGTGCCAGCTCACCCGGGGGCCGGACAGGGAATTATGGCTACACCTTC. Its translation: CASSPGGRTGNYGYTF. Full variable domain (outside the CDR3, taken from reference TRBV18 and TRBJ1-2): NAGVMQNPRHLVRRRGQEARLRCSPMKGHSHVYWYRQLPEEGLKFMVYLQKENIIDESGMPKERFSAEFPKEGPSILRIQQVVRGDSAAYFCASSPGGRTGNYGYTFGSGTRLTVV.